The T cell receptor (beta chain) under discussion was sequenced for a study of T cells in Graves' hyperthyroidism and ophthalmopathy. General observations from the study: Ophthalmopathy stood apart from stable hyperthyroidism in a 13 V-J model.

This clonotype has just a few counts. Its specificity is unknown. V lost 2 bases and J lost 0, with 8 bases in between. The CDR3 runs 15 residues. Per the germline V gene, CDR1 is SGDLS and CDR2 is YYNGEE. It was RNA transcripts that yielded the amplified TCR beta CDR3 regions. HTBI primers were employed in a first-round RT-PCR of the TCR CDR3. TCRdb called the multiplex PCR reads again in MiXCR, with one record for every CDR3 protein. The sample holds hundreds of thousands of distinct CDR3 sequences, approximately 15% seen once. Ophthalmopathy in the patients scored at least 3 on Clinical Activity Score and at least 4 on NOSPECS grade, lasting under 3 months.

The sequence derives from a woman between 50 and 59 years old with Graves' ophthalmopathy. This chain links TRBV9 with TRBJ2-2; D gene unclear. Sequenced sample: blood. CDR3 DNA: TGTGCCAGCAGCGTTGAAACCTCGAACACCGGGGAGCTGTTTTTT. Translated: CASSVETSNTGELFF.